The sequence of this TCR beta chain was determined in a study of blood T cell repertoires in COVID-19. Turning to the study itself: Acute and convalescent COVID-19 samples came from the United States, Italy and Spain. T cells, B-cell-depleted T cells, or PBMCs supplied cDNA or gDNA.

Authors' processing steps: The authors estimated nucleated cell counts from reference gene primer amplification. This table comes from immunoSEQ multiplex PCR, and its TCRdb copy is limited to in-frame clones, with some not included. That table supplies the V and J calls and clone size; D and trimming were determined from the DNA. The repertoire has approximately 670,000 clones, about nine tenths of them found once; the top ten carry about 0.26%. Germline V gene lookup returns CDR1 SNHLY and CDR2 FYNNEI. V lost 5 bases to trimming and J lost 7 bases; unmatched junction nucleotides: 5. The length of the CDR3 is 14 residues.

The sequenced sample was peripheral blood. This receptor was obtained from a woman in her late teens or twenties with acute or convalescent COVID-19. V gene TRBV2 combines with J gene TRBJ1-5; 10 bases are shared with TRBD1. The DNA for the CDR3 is TGTGCCAGCAGTCCGACAGGGGGCCGACAGCCCCAGCATTTT. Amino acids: CASSPTGGRQPQHF.